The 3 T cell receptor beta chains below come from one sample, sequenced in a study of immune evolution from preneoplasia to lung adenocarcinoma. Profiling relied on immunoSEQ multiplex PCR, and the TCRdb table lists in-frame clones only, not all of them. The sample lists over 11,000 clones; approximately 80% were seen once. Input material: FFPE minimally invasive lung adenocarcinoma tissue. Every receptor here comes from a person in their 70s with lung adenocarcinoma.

CDR3 protein: CASKLGRVNTEAFF. The CDR3 DNA is TGTGCCAGTAAACTGGGACGGGTGAACACTGAAGCTTTCTTT. This rearrangement joins TRBV19 to TRBJ1-1; weak D call: TRBD1 (5 bases). Germline values: CDR1 LNHDA, CDR2 SQIVND (reference sequence). This CDR3 has 14 residues. The germline V and J ends were trimmed by 7 bases and 0 bases, with 12 bases remaining between them.

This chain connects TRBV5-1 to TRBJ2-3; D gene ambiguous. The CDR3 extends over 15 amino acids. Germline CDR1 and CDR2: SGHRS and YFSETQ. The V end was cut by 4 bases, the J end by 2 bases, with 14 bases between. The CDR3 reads CASSQNWGNTDTQYF. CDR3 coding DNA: TGCGCCAGCAGCCAGAACTGGGGAAACACAGATACGCAGTATTTT. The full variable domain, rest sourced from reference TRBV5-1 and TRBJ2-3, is KAGVTQTPRYLIKTRGQQVTLSCSPISGHRSVSWYQQTPGQGLQFLFEYFSETQRNKGNFPGRFSGRQFSNSRSEMNVSTLELGDSALYLCASSQNWGNTDTQYFGPGTRLTVL.

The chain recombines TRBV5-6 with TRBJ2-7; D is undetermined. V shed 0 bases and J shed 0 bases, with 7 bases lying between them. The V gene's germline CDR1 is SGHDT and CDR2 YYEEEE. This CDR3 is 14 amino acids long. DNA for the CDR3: TGTGCCAGCAGCTTGGGGATTCTCTCCTACGAGCAGTACTTC. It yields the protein CASSLGILSYEQYF.